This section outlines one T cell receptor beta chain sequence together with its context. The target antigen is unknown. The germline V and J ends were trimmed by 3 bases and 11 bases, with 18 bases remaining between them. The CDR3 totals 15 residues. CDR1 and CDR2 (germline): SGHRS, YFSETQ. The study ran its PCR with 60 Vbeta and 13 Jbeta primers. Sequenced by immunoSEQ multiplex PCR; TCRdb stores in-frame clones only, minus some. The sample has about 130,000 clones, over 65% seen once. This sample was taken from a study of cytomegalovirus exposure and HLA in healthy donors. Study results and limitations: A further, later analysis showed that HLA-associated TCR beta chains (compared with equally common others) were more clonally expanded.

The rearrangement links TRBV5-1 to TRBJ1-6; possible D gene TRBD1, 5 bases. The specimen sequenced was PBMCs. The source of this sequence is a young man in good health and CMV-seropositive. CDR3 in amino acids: CASSSEDMAQPPLHF. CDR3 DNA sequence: TGCGCCAGCAGCTCTGAGGACATGGCTCAGCCACCCCTCCACTTT.